Listed below are T cell receptor beta chains from one sample, sequenced in a study of cytomegalovirus exposure and HLA in healthy donors. The data were produced by immunoSEQ multiplex PCR, yet TCRdb's version contains in-frame clones alone and is incomplete. In the table there are about 61,000 clones, 89% of which are singletons. Sequencing used PBMCs. Every receptor here comes from a man aged 30-40 years in good health and CMV-seropositive. CDR3s include the opening cysteine and the closing phenylalanine or tryptophan. A D gene is named only where the DNA matches it firmly. Clone size appears in some rows only: once, few, many, or a class for an expanded clone.

TRBJ1-1 - TRBD1 TRBV28 TGTGCCACCAAGGGGGACAGGAGGGGCACTGAAGCTTTCTTT CATKGDRRGTEAFF
TRBJ1-2 - TRBD1 TRBV7-2 TGTGCCAGCAGTCACAGGGGTTTCTATGGCTACACCTTC CASSHRGFYGYTF
TRBJ2-3 - - TRBV27 TGTGCCAGCAGTTTATACCGGGGAACAGATACGCAGTATTTT CASSLYRGTDTQYF
TRBJ1-1 - TRBD1 TRBV6-5 TGTGCCACCCAGGGGGCGGCGAACACTGAAGCTTTCTTT CATQGAANTEAFF
TRBJ2-1 - - TRBV5-1 TGCGCCAGCAGCTTGAATAGCGGAGACAATGAGCAGTTCTTC CASSLNSGDNEQFF
TRBJ2-5 - - TRBV4-2 TGTGCCAGCAGCCCCACAGGTAAAGAGACCCAGTACTTC CASSPTGKETQYF
TRBJ2-1 - TRBD1 TRBV9 TGTGCCAGCAGCTCTCCTCCCGGGACAGGGGGCAATGAGCAGTTCTTC CASSSPPGTGGNEQFF
TRBJ2-7 once - TRBV28 TGTGCCAGTGCGGATCTCCAAGTGGGTGAGCAGTACTTC CASADLQVGEQYF
TRBJ2-5 - TRBD2 TRBV9 TGTGCCAGCAGCTCCGTTAGCCTAGCGGGAGGAAGAGAGACCCAGTACTTC CASSSVSLAGGRETQYF
TRBJ2-7 - - TRBV7-9 TGTGCCAGCAGCCAAAGTAGTGCTTACGAGCAGTACTTC CASSQSSAYEQYF
TRBJ2-7 - TRBD1 TRBV27 TGTGCCAGCAAACTACAGGGGATAGGCTACGAGCAGTACTTC CASKLQGIGYEQYF
TRBJ2-2 - TRBD2 TRBV4-2 TGTGCCAGCAGCCAATCGTCAAGCGGGGTTACCGGGGAGCTGTTTTTT CASSQSSSGVTGELFF
TRBJ1-1 - - TRBV7-9 TGTGCCAGCAGCTTAGCTGACAGACCTGAGTCTTTCTTT CASSLADRPESFF
TRBJ1-1 few - TRBV7-9 TGTGCCAGCAGCTTAAACAGGGAGAACACTGAAGCTTTCTTT CASSLNRENTEAFF
TRBJ1-5 - TRBD1 TRBV5-4 TGTGCCAGCAGCTCGGGACAGGGTAGTAATCAGCCCCAGCATTTT CASSSGQGSNQPQHF
TRBJ1-1 - - TRBV5-1 TGCGCCAGCAGCTCCCGGGGGGATTGGACTGAAGCTTTCTTT CASSSRGDWTEAFF
TRBJ2-7 - - TRBV30 TGTGCCTGGGACAGTAAGTTATACGAGCAGTACTTC CAWDSKLYEQYF
TRBJ2-3 - TRBD1 TRBV6-4 TGTGCCAGCAGCCCCAACGACAGGGTAGTCACAGATACGCAGTATTTT CASSPNDRVVTDTQYF
TRBJ2-1 - - TRBV5-1 TGCGCCAGCAGCTCCAACTACAATGAGCAGTTCTTC CASSSNYNEQFF
TRBJ1-1 - TRBD1 TRBV5-1 TGCGCCAGCAGCAACGGACAGGGGCCCGGGAACACTGAAGCTTTCTTT CASSNGQGPGNTEAFF
TRBJ1-1 - - TRBV12-5 TGTGCTAGTGGTTTGACGGGGGGCACTGAAGCTTTCTTT CASGLTGGTEAFF
TRBJ2-1 - - TRBV7-8 TGTGCCAGCAGCCCTAAAAGAGGGACTCTTGTCCCACACAATGAGCAGTTCTTC CASSPKRGTLVPHNEQFF
TRBJ1-2 - TRBD1 TRBV19 TGTGCCAGTAGTATCGGGACAGGAGATGGCTACACCTTC CASSIGTGDGYTF
TRBJ1-2 - - TRBV28 TGTGCCAGCAGTTTCAGGGGAAACTATGGCTACACCTTC CASSFRGNYGYTF
TRBJ2-7 - - TRBV7-2 TGTGCCAGCAGCTGGTCCGTTCCGGTCGCGAAAGAGCAGTACTTC CASSWSVPVAKEQYF
TRBJ1-2 - TRBD1 TRBV29-1 TGCAGCGTTGATGGAGGGGGCGCTCATGGCTACACCTTC CSVDGGGAHGYTF
TRBJ2-7 - TRBD2 TRBV5-4 TGTGCCAGCAGCCCGCGACTAGCGGGAGATTACGAGCAGTACTTC CASSPRLAGDYEQYF
TRBJ2-5 - TRBD1 TRBV5-4 TGTGCCAGCAGCGGGAGACAGGGACAAGAGACCCAGTACTTC CASSGRQGQETQYF
TRBJ2-3 - TRBD1 TRBV6-5 TGTGCCAGCAGTTACTGGGACAGGGCGAGAGATACGCAGTATTTT CASSYWDRARDTQYF
TRBJ1-1 - TRBD1 TRBV18 TGTGCCAGCTCATCCCGGACAGGGGTCGAAAACACTGAAGCTTTCTTT CASSSRTGVENTEAFF
TRBJ1-4 once - TRBV7-2 TGTGCCAGCAGCCATGACAGGATTGATGAAAAACTGTTTTTT CASSHDRIDEKLFF
TRBJ1-1 - TRBD1 TRBV19 TGTGCCAGTAGTATCCGGACAGGGGGCATGAACACTGAAGCTTTCTTT CASSIRTGGMNTEAFF
TRBJ2-2 - TRBD2 TRBV5-8 TGTGCCAGCAGCTTGGCTTGGCGGGAGGCGGCCGGGGAGCTGTTTTTT CASSLAWREAAGELFF
TRBJ2-7 few - TRBV11-2 TGTGCCAGCAGCTCACCGGGACATACGCTGGGGCGGCAGTACTTC CASSSPGHTLGRQYF
TRBJ2-3 - TRBD1 TRBV27 TGTGCCAGCAGAAGGACAGGGACGGGATTTCGCACAGATACGCAGTATTTT CASRRTGTGFRTDTQYF
TRBJ1-5 - TRBD1 TRBV28 TGTGCCAGCAATACAGGGGACCAGCCCCAGCATTTT CASNTGDQPQHF
TRBJ2-3 - - TRBV5-8 TGTGCCAGCAGCTTGGGGCTCAGCGGGTTCAGAGATACGCAGTATTTT CASSLGLSGFRDTQYF
TRBJ1-4 - - TRBV6-5 TGTGCCAGCAGTTTGGTGCACAGCCTAAATGAAAAACTGTTTTTT CASSLVHSLNEKLFF
TRBJ2-1 - - TRBV5-1 TGCGCCAGCAGCTTTGGGGGGTGGAATGAGCAGTTCTTC CASSFGGWNEQFF
TRBJ2-1 - TRBD2 TRBV7-2 TGTGCCAGCAGCTTAGCGCCAGCGGGAGGGGAGCAGTTCTTC CASSLAPAGGEQFF
TRBJ2-1 - TRBD2 TRBV4-1 TGCGCCAGCAGCCAATGGCTAGCGGGAGACAATGAGCAGTTCTTC CASSQWLAGDNEQFF
TRBJ1-2 once TRBD1 TRBV27 TGTGCCAGCAGTTTCTCCAGGGGGAACTATGGCTACACCTTC CASSFSRGNYGYTF
TRBJ1-1 - - TRBV7-3 TGTGCCAGCAGCTTAACCCAGGGGCTCAACACTGAAGCTTTCTTT CASSLTQGLNTEAFF
TRBJ2-3 - - TRBV7-2 TGTGCCAGCAGCTTAGTTGCGGGGTTCGCAGATACGCAGTATTTT CASSLVAGFADTQYF
TRBJ2-7 - - TRBV28 TGTGCCAGCAGTTTGCCCGGGAGCACCTACGAGCAGTACTTC CASSLPGSTYEQYF
TRBJ2-7 - - TRBV4-2 TGTGCCAGCAGCCCTGGGCTCAGCTCCTACGAGCAGTACTTC CASSPGLSSYEQYF
TRBJ1-2 - - TRBV19 TGTGCCAGTAGTTCCAGGATCTATGGCTACACCTTC CASSSRIYGYTF
TRBJ1-1 few TRBD1 TRBV7-9 TGTGCCAGCAGTCGGAAGGGACAGGGTATGAACACTGAAGCTTTCTTT CASSRKGQGMNTEAFF
TRBJ2-3 - TRBD2 TRBV28 TGTGCCAGCAGGTCCATAGCGGGTTATACGCAGTATTTT CASRSIAGYTQYF
TRBJ1-1 - - TRBV19 TGTGCCAGTAGGGACAGAAATCCCATGAACACTGAAGCTTTCTTT CASRDRNPMNTEAFF
TRBJ1-2 few TRBD1 TRBV5-6 TGTGCCAGCAGCTCCGGCGGGACAGGGCTCGGTGGCTACACCTTC CASSSGGTGLGGYTF
TRBJ2-2 - TRBD1 TRBV4-3 TGCGCCAGCAGCCAGGGGACAGGGTTCACCGGGGAGCTGTTTTTT CASSQGTGFTGELFF
TRBJ2-7 - - TRBV5-8 TGTGCCAGCAGCTTGACAGTCTCCTACGAGCAGTACTTC CASSLTVSYEQYF
TRBJ1-2 - TRBD1 TRBV30 TGTGCCTGGCAGGGGGCGTATGGCTACACCTTC CAWQGAYGYTF
TRBJ1-2 - TRBD1 TRBV11-2 TGTGCCAGCAGCCCGTTGACAGGGGATCCCTATGGCTACACCTTC CASSPLTGDPYGYTF